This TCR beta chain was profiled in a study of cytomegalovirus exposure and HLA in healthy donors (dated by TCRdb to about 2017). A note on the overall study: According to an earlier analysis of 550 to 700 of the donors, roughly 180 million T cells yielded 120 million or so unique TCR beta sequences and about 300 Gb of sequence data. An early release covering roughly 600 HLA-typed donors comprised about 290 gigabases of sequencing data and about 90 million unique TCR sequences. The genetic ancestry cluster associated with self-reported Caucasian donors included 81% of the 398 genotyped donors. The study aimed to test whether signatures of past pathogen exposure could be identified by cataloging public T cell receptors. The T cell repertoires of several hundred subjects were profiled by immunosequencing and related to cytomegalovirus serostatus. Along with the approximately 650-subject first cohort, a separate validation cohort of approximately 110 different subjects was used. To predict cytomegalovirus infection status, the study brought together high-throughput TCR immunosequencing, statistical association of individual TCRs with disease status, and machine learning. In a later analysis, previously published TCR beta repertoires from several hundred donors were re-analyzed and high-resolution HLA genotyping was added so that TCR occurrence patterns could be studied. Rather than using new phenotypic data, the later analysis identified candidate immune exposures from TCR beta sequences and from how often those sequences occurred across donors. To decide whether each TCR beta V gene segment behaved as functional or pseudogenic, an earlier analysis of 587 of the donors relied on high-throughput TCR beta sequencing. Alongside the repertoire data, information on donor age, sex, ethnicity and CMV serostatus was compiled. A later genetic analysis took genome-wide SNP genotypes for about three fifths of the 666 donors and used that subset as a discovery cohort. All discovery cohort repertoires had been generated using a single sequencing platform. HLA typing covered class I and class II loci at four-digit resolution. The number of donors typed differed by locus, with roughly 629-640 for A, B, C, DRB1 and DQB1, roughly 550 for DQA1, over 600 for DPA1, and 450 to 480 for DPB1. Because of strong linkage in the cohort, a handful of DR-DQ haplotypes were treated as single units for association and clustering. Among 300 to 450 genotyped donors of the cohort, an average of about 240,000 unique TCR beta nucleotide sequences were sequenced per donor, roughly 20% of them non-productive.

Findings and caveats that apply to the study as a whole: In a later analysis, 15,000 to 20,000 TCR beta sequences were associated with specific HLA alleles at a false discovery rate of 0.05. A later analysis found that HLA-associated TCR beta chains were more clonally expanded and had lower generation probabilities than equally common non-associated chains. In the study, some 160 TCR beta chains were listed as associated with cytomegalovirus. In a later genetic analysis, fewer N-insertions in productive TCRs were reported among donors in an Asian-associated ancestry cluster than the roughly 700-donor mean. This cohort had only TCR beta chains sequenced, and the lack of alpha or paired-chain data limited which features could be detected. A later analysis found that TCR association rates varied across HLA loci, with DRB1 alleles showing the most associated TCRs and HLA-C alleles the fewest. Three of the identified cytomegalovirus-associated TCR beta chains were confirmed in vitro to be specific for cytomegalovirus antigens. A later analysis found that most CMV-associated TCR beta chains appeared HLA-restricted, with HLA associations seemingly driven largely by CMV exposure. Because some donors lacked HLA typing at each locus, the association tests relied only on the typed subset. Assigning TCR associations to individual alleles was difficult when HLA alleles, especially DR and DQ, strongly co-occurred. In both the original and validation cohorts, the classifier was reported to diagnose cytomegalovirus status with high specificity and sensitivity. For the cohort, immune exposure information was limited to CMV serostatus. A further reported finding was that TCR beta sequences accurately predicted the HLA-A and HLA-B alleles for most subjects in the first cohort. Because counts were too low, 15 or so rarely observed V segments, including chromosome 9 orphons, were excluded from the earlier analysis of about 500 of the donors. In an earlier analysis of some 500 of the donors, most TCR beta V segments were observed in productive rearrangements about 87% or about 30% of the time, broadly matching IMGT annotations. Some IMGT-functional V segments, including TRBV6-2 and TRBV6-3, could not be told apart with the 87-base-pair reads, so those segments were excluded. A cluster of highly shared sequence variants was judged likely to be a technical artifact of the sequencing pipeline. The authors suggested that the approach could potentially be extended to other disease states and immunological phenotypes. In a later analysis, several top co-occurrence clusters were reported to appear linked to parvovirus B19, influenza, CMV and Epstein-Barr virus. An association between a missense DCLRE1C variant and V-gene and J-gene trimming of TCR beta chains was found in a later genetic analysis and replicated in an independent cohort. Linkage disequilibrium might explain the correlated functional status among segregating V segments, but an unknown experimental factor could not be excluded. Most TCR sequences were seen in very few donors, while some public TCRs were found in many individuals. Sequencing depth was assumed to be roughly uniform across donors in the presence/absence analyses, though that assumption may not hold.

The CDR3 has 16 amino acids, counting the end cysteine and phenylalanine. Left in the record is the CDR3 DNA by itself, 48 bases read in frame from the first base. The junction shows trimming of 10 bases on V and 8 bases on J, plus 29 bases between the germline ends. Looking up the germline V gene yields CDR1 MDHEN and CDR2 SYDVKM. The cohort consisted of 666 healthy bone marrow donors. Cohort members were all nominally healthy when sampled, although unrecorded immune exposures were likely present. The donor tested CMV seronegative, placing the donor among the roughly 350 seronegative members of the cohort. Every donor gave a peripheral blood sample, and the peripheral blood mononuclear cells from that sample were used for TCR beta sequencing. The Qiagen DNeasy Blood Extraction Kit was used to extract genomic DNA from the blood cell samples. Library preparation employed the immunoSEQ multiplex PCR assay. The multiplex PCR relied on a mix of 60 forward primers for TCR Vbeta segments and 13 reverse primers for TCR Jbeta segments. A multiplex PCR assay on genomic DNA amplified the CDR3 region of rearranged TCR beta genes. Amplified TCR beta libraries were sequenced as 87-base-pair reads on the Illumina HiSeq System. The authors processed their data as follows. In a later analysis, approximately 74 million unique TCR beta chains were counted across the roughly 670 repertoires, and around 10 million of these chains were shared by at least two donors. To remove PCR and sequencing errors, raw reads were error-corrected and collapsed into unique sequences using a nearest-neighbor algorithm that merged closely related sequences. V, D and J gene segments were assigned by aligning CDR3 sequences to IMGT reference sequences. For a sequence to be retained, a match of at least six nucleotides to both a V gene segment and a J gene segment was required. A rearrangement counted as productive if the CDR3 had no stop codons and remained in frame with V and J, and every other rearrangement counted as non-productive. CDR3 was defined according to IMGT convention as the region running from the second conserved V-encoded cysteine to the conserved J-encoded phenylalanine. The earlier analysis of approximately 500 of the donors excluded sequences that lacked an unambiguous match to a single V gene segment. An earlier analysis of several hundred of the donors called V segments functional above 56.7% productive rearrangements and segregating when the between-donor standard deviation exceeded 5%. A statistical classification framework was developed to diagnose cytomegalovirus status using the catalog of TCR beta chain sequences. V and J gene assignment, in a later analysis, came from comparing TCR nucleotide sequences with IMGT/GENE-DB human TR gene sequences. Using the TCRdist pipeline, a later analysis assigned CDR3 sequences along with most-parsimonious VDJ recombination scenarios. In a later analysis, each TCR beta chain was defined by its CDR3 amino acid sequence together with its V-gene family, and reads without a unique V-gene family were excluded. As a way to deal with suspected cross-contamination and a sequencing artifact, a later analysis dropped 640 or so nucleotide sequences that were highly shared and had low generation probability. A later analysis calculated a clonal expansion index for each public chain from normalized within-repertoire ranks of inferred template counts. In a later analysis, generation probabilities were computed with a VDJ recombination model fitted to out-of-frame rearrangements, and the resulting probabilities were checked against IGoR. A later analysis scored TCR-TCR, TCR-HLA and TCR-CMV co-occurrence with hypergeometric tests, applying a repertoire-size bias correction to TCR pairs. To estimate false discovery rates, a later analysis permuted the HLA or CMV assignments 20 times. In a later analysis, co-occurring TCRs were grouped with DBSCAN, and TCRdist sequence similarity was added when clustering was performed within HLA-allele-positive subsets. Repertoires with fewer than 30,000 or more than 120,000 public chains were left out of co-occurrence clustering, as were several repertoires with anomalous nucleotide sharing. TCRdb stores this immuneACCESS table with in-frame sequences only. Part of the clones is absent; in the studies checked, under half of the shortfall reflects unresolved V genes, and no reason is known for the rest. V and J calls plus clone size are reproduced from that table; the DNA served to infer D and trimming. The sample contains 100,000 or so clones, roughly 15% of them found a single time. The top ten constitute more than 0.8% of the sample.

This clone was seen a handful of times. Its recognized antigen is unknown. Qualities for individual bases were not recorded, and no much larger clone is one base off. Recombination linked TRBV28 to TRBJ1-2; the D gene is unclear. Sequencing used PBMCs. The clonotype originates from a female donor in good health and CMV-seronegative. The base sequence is TGTGCCATCGTGGACGTCCTTAGCGGGCTCACGGAGGGCTACACCTTC. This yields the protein CAIVDVLSGLTEGYTF.